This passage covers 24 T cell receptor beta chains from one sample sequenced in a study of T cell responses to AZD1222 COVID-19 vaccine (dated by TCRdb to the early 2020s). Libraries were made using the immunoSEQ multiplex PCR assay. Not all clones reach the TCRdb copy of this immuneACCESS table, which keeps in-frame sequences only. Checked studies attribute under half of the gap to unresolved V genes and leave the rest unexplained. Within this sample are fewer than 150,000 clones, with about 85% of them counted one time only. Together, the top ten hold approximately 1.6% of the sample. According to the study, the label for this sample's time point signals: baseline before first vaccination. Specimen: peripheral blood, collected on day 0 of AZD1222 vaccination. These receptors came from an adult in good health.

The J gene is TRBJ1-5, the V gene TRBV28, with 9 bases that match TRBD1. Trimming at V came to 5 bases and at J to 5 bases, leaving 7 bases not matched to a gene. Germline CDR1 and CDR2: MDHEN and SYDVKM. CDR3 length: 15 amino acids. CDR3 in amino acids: CASSQTGTGYQPQHF. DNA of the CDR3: TGTGCCAGCAGTCAAACCGGGACAGGGTATCAGCCCCAGCATTTT. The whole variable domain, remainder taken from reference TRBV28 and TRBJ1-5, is DVKVTQSSRYLVKRTGEKVFLECVQDMDHENMFWYRQDPGLGLRLIYFSYDVKMKEKGDIPEGYSVSREKKERFSLILESASTNQTSMYLCASSQTGTGYQPQHFGDGTRLSIL.

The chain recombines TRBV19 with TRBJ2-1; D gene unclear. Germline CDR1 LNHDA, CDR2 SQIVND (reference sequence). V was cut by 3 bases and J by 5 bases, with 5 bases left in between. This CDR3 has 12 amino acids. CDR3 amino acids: CASSMVDNEQFF. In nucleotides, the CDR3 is TGTGCCAGTAGTATGGTCGACAATGAGCAGTTCTTC.

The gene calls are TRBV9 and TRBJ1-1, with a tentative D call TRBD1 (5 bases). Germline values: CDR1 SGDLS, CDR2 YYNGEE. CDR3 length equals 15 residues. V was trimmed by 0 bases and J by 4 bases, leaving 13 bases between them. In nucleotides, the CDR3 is TGTGCCAGCAGCGTAGGGCAGGGTTTTGGCACTGAAGCTTTCTTT. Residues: CASSVGQGFGTEAFF.

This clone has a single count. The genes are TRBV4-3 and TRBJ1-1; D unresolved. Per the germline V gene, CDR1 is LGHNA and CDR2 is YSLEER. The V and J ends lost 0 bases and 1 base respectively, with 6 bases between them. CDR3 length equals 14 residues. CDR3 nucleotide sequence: TGCGCCAGCAGCCAAGAGGTCAGGAACACTGAAGCTTTCTTT. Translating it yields CASSQEVRNTEAFF.

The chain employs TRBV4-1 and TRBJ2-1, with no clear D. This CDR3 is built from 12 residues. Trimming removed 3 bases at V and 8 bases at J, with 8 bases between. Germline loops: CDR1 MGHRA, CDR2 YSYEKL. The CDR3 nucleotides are TGCGCCAGCAGCCAGCCCGGCTATGAGCAGTTCTTC. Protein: CASSQPGYEQFF.

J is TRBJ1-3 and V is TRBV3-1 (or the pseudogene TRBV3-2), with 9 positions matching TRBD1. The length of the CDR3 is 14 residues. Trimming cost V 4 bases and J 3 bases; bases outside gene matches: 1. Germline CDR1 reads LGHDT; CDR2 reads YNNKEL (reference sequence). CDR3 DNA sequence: TGTGCCAGCAGCCGACAGGGGGGTGGAAACACCATATATTTT. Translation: CASSRQGGGNTIYF.

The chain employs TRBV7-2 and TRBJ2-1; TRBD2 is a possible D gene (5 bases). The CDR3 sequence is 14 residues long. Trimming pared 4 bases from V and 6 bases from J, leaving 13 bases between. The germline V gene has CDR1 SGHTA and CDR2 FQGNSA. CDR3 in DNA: TGTGCCAGCAGCTCTTCGCGGGTAGTCAATGAGCAGTTCTTC. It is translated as CASSSSRVVNEQFF.

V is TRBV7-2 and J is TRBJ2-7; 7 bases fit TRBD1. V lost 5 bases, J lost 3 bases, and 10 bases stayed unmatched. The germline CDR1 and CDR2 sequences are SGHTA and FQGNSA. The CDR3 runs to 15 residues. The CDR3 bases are TGTGCCAGCAGCCATGCCGGGACAGATTTCTACGAGCAGTACTTC. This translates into CASSHAGTDFYEQYF.

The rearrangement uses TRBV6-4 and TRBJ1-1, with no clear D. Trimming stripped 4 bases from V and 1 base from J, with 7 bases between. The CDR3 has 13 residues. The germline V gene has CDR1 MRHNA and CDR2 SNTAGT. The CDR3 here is CASSGTANTEAFF. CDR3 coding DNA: TGTGCCAGCAGTGGGACGGCGAACACTGAAGCTTTCTTT.

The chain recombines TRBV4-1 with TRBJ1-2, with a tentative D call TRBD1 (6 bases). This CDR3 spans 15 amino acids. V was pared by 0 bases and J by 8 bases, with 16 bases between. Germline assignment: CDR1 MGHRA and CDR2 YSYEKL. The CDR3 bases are TGCGCCAGCAGCCAAGATGCACCGGGGGCAATAGGCTACACCTTC. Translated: CASSQDAPGAIGYTF.

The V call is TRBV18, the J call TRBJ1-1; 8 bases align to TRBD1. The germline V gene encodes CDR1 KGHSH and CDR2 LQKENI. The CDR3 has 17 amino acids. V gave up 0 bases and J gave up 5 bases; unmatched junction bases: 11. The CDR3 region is CASSPPRGQGAGTEAFF. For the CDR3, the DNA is TGTGCCAGCTCACCACCCCGAGGACAGGGCGCGGGGACTGAAGCTTTCTTT.

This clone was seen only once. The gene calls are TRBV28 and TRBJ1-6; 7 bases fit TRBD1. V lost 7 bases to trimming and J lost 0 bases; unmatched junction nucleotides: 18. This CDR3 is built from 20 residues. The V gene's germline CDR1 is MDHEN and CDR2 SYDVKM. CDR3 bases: TGTGCCAGCATCCTCTCGCAGGGGGGGCAGGGAGGCTCCTATAATTCACCCCTCCACTTT. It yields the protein CASILSQGGQGGSYNSPLHF.

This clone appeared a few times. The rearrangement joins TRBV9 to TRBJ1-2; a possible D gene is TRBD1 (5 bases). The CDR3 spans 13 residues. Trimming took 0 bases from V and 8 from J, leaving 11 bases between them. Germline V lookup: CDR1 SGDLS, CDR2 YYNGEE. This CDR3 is CASSVDGGWGYTF. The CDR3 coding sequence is TGTGCCAGCAGCGTAGATGGGGGATGGGGCTACACCTTC.

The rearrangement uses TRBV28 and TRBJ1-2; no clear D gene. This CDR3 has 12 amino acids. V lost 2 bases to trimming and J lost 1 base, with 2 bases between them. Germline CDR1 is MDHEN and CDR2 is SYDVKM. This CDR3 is CASSLGNYGYTF. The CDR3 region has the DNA TGTGCCAGCAGTTTAGGTAACTATGGCTACACCTTC.

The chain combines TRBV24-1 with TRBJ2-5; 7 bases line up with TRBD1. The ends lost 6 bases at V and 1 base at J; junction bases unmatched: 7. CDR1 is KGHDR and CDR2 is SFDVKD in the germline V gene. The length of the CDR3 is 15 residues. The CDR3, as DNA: TGTGCCACCAGTTCGACCAGGGACAGCCAAGAGACCCAGTACTTC. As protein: CATSSTRDSQETQYF.

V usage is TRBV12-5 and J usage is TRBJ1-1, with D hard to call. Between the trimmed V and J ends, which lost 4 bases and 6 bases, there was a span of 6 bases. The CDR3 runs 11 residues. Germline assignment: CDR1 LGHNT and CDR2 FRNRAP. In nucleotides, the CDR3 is TGTGCTAGTGGTTCCGGGTCTGAAGCTTTCTTT. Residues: CASGSGSEAFF.

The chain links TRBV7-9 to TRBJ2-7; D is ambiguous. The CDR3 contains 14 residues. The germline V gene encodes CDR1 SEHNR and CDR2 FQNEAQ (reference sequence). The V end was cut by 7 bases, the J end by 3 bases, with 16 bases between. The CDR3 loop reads CASTLGGPNYEQYF. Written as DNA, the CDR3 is TGTGCCAGCACCCTCGGCGGACCCAACTACGAGCAGTACTTC. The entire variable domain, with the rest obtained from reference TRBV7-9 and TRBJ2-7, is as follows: DTGVSQNPRHKITKRGQNVTFRCDPISEHNRLYWYRQTLGQGPEFLTYFQNEAQLEKSRLLSDRFSAERPKGSFSTLEIQRTEQGDSAMYLCASTLGGPNYEQYFGPGTRLTVT.

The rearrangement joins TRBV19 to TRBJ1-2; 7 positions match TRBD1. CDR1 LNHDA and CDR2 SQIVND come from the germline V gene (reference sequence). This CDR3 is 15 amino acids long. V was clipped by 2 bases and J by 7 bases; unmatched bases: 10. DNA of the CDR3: TGTGCCAGTAGTATACGTCCGACAGGGAATAGTGGCTACACCTTC. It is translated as CASSIRPTGNSGYTF.

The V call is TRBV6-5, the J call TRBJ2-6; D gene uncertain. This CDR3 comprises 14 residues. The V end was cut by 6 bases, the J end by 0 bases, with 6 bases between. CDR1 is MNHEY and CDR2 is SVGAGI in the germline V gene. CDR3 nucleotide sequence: TGTGCCAGCAGATCAACCTCTGGGGCCAACGTCCTGACTTTC. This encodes CASRSTSGANVLTF.

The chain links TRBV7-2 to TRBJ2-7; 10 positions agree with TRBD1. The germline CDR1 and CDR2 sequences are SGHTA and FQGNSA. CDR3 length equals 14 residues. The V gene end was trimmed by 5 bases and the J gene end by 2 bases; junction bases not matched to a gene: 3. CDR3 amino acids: CASSLGTGAYEQYF. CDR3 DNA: TGTGCCAGCAGCCTCGGGACAGGGGCCTACGAGCAGTACTTC.

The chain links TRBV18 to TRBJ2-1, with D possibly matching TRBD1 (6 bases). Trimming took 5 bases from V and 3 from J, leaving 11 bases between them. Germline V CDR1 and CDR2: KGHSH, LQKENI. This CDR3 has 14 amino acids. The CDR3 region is CASSRAGVYNEQFF. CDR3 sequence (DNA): TGTGCCAGCTCAAGGGCAGGGGTCTACAATGAGCAGTTCTTC.

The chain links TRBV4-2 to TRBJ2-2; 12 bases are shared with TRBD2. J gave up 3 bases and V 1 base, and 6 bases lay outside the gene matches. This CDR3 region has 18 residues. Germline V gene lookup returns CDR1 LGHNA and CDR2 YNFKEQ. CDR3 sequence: CASSQALAGGPDTGELFF. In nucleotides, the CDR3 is TGTGCCAGCAGCCAAGCCCTAGCGGGGGGGCCGGACACCGGGGAGCTGTTTTTT.

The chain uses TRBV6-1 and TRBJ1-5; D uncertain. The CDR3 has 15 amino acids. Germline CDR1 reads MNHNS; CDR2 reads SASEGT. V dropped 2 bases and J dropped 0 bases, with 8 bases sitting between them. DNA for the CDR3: TGTGCCAGCAGTGAAACCCAACATAGCAATCAGCCCCAGCATTTT. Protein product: CASSETQHSNQPQHF.

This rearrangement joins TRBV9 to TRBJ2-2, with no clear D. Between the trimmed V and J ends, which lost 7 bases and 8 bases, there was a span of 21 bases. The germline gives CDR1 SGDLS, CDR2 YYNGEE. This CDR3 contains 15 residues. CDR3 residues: CASSSRANRDGELFF. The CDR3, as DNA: TGTGCCAGCTCTTCCCGGGCCAACCGAGATGGGGAGCTGTTTTTT.